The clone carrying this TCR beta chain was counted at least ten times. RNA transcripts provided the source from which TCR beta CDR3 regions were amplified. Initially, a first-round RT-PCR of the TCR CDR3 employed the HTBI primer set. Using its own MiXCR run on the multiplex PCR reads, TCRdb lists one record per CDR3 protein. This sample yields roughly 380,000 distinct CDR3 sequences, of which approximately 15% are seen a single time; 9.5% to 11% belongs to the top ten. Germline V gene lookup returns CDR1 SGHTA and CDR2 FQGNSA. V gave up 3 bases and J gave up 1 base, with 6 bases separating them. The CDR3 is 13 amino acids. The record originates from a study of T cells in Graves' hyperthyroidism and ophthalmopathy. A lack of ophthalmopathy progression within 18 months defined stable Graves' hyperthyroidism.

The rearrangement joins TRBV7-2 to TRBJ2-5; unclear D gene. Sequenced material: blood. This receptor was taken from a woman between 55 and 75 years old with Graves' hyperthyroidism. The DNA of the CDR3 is TGTGCCAGCAGCTTCCCCGTCCAAGAGACCCAGTACTTC. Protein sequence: CASSFPVQETQYF. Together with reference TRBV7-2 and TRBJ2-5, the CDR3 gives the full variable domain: GAGVSQSPSNKVTEKGKDVELRCDPISGHTALYWYRQSLGQGLEFLIYFQGNSAPDKSGLPSDRFSAERTGGSVSTLTIQRTQQEDSAVYLCASSFPVQETQYFGPGTRLLVL.